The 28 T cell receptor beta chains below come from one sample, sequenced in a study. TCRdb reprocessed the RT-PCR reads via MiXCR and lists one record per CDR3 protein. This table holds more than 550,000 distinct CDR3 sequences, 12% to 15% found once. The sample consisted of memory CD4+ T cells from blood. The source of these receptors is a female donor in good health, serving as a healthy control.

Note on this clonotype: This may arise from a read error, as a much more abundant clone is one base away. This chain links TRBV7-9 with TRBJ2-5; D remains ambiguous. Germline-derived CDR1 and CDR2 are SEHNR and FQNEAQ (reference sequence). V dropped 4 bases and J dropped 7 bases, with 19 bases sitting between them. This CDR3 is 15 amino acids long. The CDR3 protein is CASSSRLLQDGTQYF. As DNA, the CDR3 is TGTGCCAGCAGCTCGCGACTCCTTCAGGATGGGACCCAGTACTTC.

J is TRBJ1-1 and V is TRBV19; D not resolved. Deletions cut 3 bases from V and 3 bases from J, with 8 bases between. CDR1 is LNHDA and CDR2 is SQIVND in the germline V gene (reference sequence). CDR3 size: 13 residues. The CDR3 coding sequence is TGTGCCAGTAGTATTCTTCGGGACACTGAAGCTTTCTTT. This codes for CASSILRDTEAFF.

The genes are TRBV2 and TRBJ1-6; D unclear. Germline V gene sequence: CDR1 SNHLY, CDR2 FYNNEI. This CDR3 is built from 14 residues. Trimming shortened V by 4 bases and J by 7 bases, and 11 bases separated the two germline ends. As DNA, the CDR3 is TGTGCCAGCAGTGGGGCAGAGCGGAATTCACCCCTCCACTTT. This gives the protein CASSGAERNSPLHF.

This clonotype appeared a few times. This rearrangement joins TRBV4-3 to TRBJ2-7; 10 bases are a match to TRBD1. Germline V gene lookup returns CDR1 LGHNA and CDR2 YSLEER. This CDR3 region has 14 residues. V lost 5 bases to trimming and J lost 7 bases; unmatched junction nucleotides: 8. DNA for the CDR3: TGCGCCAGCAGCTTACGACAGGGGGCGGGGGAGCAGTACTTC. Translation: CASSLRQGAGEQYF.

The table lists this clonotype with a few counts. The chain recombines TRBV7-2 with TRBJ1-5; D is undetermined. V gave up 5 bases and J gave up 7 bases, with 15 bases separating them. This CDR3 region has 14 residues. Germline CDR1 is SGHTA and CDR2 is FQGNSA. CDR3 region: CASSRGDFRQPQHF. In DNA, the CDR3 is TGTGCCAGCAGCAGAGGAGACTTCAGGCAGCCCCAGCATTTT.

CDR3 coding DNA: TGTGCCAGCAGTTTATCGGCTACCCTCGGTGCGATGTATTTT. This gives the protein CASSLSATLGAMYF. This chain uses TRBV12-3 or TRBV12-4 with TRBJ2-3; D call uncertain. The V and J ends lost 2 bases and 14 bases respectively, with 20 bases between them. The CDR3 has 14 amino acids.

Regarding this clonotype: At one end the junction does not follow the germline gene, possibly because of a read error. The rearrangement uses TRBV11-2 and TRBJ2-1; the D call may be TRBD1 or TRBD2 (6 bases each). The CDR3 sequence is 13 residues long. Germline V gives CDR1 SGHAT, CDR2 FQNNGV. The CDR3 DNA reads TGTGCCAGCAGCTTGGGGGCCGTGGAGGGTCGAATCTTC. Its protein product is CASSLGAVEGRIF. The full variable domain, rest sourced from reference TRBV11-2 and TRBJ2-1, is EAGVAQSPRYKIIEKRQSVAFWCNPISGHATLYWYQQILGQGPKLLIQFQNNGVVDDSQLPKDRFSAERLKGVDSTLKIQPAKLEDSAVYLCASSLGAVEGRIFGPGTRLTVL.

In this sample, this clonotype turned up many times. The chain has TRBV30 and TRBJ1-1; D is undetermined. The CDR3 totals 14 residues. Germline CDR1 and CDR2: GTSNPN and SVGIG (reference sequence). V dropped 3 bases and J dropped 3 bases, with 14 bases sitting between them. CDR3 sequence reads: CAWSLDPGYTEAFF. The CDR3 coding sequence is TGTGCCTGGAGCCTGGACCCGGGGTACACTGAAGCTTTCTTT.

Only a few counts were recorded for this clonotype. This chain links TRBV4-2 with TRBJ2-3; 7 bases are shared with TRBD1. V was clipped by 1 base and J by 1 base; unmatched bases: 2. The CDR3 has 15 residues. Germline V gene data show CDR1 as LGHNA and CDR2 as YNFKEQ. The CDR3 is CASSQGGQGTDTQYF. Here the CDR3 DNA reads TGTGCCAGCAGCCAAGGTGGACAGGGCACAGATACGCAGTATTTT.

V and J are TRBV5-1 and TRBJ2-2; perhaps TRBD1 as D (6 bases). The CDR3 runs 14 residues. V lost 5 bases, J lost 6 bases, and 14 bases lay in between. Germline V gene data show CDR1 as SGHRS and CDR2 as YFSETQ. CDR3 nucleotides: TGCGCCAGCAGAATAGGGGGACGAGCCGGGGAGCTGTTTTTT. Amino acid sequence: CASRIGGRAGELFF.

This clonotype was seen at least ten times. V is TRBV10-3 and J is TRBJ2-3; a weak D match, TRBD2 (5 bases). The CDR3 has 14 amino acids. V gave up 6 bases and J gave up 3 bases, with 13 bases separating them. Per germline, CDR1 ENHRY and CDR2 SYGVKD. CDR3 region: CAIRGETLTDTQYF. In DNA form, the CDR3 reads TGTGCCATCAGGGGAGAGACTCTAACAGATACGCAGTATTTT.

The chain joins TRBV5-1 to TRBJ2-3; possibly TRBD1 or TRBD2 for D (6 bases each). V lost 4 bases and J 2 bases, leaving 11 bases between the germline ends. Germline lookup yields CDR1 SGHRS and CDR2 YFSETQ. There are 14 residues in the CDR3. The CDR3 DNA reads TGCGCCAGCAGCATGCCGGGGGCCACAGATACGCAGTATTTT. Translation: CASSMPGATDTQYF.

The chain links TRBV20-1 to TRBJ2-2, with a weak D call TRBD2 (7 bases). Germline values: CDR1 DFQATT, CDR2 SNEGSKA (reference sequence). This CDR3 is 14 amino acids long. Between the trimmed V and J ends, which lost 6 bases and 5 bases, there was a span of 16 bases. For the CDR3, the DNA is TGCAGTGCCGCCCGCGGGGGCTTAACCGGGGAGCTGTTTTTT. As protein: CSAARGGLTGELFF.

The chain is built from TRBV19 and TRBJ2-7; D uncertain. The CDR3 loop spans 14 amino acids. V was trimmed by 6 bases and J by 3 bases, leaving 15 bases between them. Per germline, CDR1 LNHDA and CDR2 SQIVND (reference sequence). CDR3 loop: CASSRGGQFYEQYF. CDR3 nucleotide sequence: TGTGCCAGTAGCCGAGGTGGGCAGTTCTACGAGCAGTACTTC. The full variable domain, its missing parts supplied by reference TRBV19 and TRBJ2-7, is DGGITQSPKYLFRKEGQNVTLSCEQNLNHDAMYWYRQDPGQGLRLIYYSQIVNDFQKGDIAEGYSVSREKKESFPLTVTSAQKNPTAFYLCASSRGGQFYEQYFGPGTRLTVT.

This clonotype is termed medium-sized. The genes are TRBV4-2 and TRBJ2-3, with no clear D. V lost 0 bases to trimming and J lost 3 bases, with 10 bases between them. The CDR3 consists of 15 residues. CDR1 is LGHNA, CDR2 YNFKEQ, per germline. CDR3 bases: TGTGCCAGCAGCCAAGATGAGTACTCGACAGATACGCAGTATTTT. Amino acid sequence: CASSQDEYSTDTQYF.

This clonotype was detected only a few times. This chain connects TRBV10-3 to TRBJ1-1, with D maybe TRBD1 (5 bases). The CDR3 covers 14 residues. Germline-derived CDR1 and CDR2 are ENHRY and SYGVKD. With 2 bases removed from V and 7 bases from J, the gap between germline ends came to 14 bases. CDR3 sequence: CAISERTTLGEAFF. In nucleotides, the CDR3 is TGTGCCATCAGTGAGAGGACAACGCTTGGTGAAGCTTTCTTT.

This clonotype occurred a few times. The CDR3 is CASSAGQDGGYTF. CDR3 nucleotides: TGTGCCAGCTCAGCCGGACAGGATGGCGGCTACACCTTC. The V gene is TRBV18, the J gene TRBJ1-2; 7 nucleotides line up with TRBD1. The germline V gene encodes CDR1 KGHSH and CDR2 LQKENI. After removal of 5 bases from V and 8 bases from J, the junction contained 8 bases not matched to a gene. The CDR3 has 13 amino acids.

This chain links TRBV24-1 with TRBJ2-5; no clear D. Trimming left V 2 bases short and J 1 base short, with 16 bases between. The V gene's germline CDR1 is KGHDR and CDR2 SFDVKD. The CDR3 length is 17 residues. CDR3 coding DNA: TGTGCCACCAGTGATTCCCTGGCGGCCCCGACCCAAGAGACCCAGTACTTC. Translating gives CATSDSLAAPTQETQYF.

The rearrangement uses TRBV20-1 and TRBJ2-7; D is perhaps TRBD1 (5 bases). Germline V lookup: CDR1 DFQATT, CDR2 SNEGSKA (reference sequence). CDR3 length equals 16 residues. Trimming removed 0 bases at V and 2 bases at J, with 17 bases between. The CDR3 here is CSARDLGRAFTYEQYF. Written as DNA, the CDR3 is TGCAGTGCTAGAGATCTAGGCAGGGCCTTTACCTACGAGCAGTACTTC.

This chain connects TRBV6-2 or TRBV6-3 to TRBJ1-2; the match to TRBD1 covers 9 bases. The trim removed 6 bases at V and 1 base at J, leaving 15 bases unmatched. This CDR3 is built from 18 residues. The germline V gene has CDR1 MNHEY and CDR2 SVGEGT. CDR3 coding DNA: TGTGCCAGCAGGAAGAGTGGGACAGGGAAGGGTGATAACTATGGCTACACCTTC. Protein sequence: CASRKSGTGKGDNYGYTF.

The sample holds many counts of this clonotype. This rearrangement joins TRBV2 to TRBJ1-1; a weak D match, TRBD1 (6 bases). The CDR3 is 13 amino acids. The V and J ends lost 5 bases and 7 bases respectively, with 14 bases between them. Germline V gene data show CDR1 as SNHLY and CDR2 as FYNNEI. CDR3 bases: TGTGCCAGCAGTTACACTGAACAGGGTGAAGCTTTCTTT. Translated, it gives CASSYTEQGEAFF. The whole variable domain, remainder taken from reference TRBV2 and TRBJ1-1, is EPEVTQTPSHQVTQMGQEVILRCVPISNHLYFYWYRQILGQKVEFLVSFYNNEISEKSEIFDDQFSVERPDGSNFTLKIRSTKLEDSAMYFCASSYTEQGEAFFGQGTRLTVV.

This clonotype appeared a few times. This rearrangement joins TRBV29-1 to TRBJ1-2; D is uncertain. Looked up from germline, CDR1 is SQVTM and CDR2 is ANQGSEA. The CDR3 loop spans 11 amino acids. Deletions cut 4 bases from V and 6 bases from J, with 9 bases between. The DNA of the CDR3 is TGCAGCGTTGGAACGGGTAATGGCTACACCTTC. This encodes CSVGTGNGYTF.

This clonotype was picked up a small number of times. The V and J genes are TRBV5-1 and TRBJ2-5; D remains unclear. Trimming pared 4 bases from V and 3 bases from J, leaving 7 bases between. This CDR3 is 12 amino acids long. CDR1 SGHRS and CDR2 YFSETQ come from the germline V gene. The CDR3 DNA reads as TGCGCCAGCAGCAGGGAAAAAGAGACCCAGTACTTC. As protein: CASSREKETQYF.

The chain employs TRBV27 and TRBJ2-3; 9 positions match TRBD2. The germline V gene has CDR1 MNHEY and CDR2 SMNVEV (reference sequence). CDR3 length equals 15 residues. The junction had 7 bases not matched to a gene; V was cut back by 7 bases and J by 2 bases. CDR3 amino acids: CASTPSGTITDTQYF. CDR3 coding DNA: TGTGCCAGCACTCCTAGCGGGACTATCACAGATACGCAGTATTTT.

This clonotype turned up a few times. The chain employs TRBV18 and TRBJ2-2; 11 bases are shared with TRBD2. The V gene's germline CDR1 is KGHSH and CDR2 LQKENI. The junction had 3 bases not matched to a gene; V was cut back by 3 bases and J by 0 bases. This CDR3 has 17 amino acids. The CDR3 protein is CASSPGTSGPNTGELFF. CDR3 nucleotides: TGTGCCAGCTCACCCGGGACTAGCGGACCGAACACCGGGGAGCTGTTTTTT.

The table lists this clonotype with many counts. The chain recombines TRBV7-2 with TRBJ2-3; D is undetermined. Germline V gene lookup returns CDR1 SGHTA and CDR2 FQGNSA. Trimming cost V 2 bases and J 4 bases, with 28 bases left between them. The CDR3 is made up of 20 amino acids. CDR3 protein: CASSLRRSGPLSGGADTQYF. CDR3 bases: TGTGCCAGCAGCTTACGTCGGTCGGGTCCCCTCTCCGGTGGGGCAGATACGCAGTATTTT.

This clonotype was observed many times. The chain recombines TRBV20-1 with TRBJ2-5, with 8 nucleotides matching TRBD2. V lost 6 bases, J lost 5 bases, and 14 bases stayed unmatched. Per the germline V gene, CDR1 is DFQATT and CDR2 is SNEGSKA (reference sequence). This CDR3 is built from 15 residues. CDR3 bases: TGCAGTGCCCTTTTGGCTAGCGGGTCTTTCGAGACCCAGTACTTC. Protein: CSALLASGSFETQYF.

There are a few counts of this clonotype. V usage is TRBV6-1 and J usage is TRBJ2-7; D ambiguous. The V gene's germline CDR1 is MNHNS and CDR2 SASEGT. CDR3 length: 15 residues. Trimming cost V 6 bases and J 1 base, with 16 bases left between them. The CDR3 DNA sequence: TGTGCCAGCAGCGAGTCCGGTAGTGAGTCCTACGAGCAGTACTTC. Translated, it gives CASSESGSESYEQYF.